These T cell receptor beta chains were read from a single sample in a study of blood T cell repertoires in COVID-19. The repertoire was sequenced with immunoSEQ multiplex PCR; TCRdb's copy has only in-frame clones and lacks some. The sample records roughly 360,000 clones, 85% to 90% being singletons. Sequencing was performed on PBMCs or T cells enriched from blood (not recorded which). The receptors were sampled from a woman in her 30s with acute COVID-19. CDR3s include the opening cysteine and the closing phenylalanine or tryptophan. The D gene is left open where the match is weak.

J gene: TRBJ2-7; V gene: TRBV5-1; D gene: TRBD1; CDR3 protein: CASSQGQGSYEQYF; CDR3 DNA: TGCGCCAGCAGCCAAGGACAGGGATCCTACGAGCAGTACTTC
J gene: TRBJ1-1; V gene: TRBV13; D gene: NA; CDR3 protein: CASRPRQAFGAFF; CDR3 DNA: TGTGCCAGCAGGCCTAGACAGGCCTTTGGAGCTTTCTTT
J gene: TRBJ1-1; V gene: TRBV10-2; D gene: NA; CDR3 protein: CASSGRQDQAFF; CDR3 DNA: TGCGCCAGCAGTGGACGACAGGACCAAGCTTTCTTT
J gene: TRBJ1-1; V gene: TRBV30; D gene: NA; CDR3 protein: CAWCGGYMNTEAFF; CDR3 DNA: TGTGCCTGGTGTGGCGGATACATGAACACTGAAGCTTTCTTT
J gene: TRBJ2-1; V gene: TRBV19; D gene: NA; CDR3 protein: CASSEGLNNEQFF; CDR3 DNA: TGTGCCAGTAGTGAGGGACTTAACAATGAGCAGTTCTTC
J gene: TRBJ1-1; V gene: TRBV11-2; D gene: NA; CDR3 protein: CASSLMASLNTEAFF; CDR3 DNA: TGTGCCAGCAGCTTAATGGCCTCCCTGAACACTGAAGCTTTCTTT
J gene: TRBJ2-7; V gene: TRBV6-5; D gene: NA; CDR3 protein: CASEYKGGPPYF; CDR3 DNA: TGTGCCAGCGAGTATAAAGGGGGACCTCCGTACTTC
J gene: TRBJ1-5; V gene: TRBV11-2; D gene: NA; CDR3 protein: CASSRGSEGYQPQHF; CDR3 DNA: TGTGCCAGCAGCCGAGGCTCGGAGGGATATCAGCCCCAGCATTTT
J gene: TRBJ1-3; V gene: TRBV10-3; D gene: NA; CDR3 protein: CAISDPQGRSAGNTIYF; CDR3 DNA: TGTGCCATCAGTGACCCCCAGGGGCGGTCTGCTGGAAACACCATATATTTT
J gene: TRBJ2-7; V gene: TRBV4-1; D gene: NA; CDR3 protein: CASSQVPGTATYEQYF; CDR3 DNA: TGCGCCAGCAGCCAAGTCCCCGGGACTGCCACCTACGAGCAGTACTTC
J gene: TRBJ2-4; V gene: TRBV6-5; D gene: TRBD1; CDR3 protein: CASSYSWGQGQYF; CDR3 DNA: TGTGCCAGCAGTTACTCCTGGGGACAGGGACAGTACTTC
J gene: TRBJ2-7; V gene: TRBV7-3; D gene: NA; CDR3 protein: CASSPRGSYEQYF; CDR3 DNA: TGTGCCAGCAGCCCCAGAGGTTCCTACGAGCAGTACTTC
J gene: TRBJ2-5; V gene: TRBV3-1/TRBV3-2; D gene: NA; CDR3 protein: CASSQSAAKETQYF; CDR3 DNA: TGTGCCAGCAGCCAATCAGCGGCCAAAGAGACCCAGTACTTC
J gene: TRBJ2-3; V gene: TRBV24-1; D gene: TRBD2; CDR3 protein: CATSDSGRGATDTQYF; CDR3 DNA: TGTGCCACCAGTGATTCAGGGCGGGGGGCCACAGATACGCAGTATTTT
J gene: TRBJ1-6; V gene: TRBV2; D gene: NA; CDR3 protein: CASKGGRGREDNSPLHF; CDR3 DNA: TGTGCCAGCAAGGGGGGCCGAGGGAGGGAGGATAATTCACCCCTCCACTTT